The present T cell receptor (beta chain) was sequenced within a study of T cell responses to AZD1222 COVID-19 vaccine. The protocol was immunoSEQ multiplex PCR, while the TCRdb copy is restricted to in-frame clones and leaves out a portion. This sample has some 140,000 clones, with 85% to 95% found just once. This receptor was obtained from an adult in good health. The source was peripheral blood, collected on day 0 of AZD1222 vaccination.

The CDR3 loop reads CASSYDASSPLHF. CDR3 sequence (DNA): TGTGCCAGCAGTTACGATGCAAGTTCACCCCTCCACTTT. The rearrangement joins TRBV6-5 to TRBJ1-6; D call uncertain. The CDR3 extends over 13 amino acids. Trimming shortened V by 2 bases and J by 9 bases, and 8 bases separated the two germline ends. In germline, CDR1 is MNHEY, CDR2 SVGAGI.